This T cell receptor beta chain was observed in a study of blood T cell repertoires in COVID-19. Overall study context: Some COVID-19 samples were acute and others convalescent; all came from the United States, Italy and Spain. T cells, B-cell-depleted T cells, or PBMCs provided the cDNA or gDNA that served as material.

Trimming pared 5 bases from V and 6 bases from J, leaving 16 bases between. Germline CDR1 is SEHNR and CDR2 is FQNEAQ (reference sequence). The CDR3 covers 15 residues. In the source study's methods: From reference gene primer amplification, estimates of nucleated cell counts were derived. Generated by immunoSEQ multiplex PCR, the TCRdb table keeps only in-frame clones and is missing some. For V, J and clone size, that table is used; D and trimming come from the DNA. The repertoire has about 68,000 clones, about nine tenths of them found once; the top ten carry roughly 8.7%. The source of this sequence is a man aged 25 to 40 with acute or convalescent COVID-19. The chain has TRBV7-9 and TRBJ1-4, with a possible D match to TRBD1 (6 bases). The sequenced sample was peripheral blood. CDR3 DNA sequence: TGTGCCAGCAGCCTCAGGACAGTGACTGATGAAAAACTGTTTTTT. Protein sequence: CASSLRTVTDEKLFF.